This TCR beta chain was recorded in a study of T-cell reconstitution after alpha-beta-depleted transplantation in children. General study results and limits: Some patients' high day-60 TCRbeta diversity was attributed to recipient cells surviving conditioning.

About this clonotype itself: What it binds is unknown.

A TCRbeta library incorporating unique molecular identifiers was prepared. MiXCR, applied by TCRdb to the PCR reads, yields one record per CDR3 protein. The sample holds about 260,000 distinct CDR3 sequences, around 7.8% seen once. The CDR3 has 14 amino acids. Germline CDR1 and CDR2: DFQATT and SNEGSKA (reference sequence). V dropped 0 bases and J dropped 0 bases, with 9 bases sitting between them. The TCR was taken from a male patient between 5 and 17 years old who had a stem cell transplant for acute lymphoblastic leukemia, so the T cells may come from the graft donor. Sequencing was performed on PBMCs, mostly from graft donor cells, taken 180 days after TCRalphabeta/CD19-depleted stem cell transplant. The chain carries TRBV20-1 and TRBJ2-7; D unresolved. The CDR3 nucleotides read TGCAGTGCTAGAGATAGGCTTTTCTCCTACGAGCAGTACTTC. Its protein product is CSARDRLFSYEQYF.